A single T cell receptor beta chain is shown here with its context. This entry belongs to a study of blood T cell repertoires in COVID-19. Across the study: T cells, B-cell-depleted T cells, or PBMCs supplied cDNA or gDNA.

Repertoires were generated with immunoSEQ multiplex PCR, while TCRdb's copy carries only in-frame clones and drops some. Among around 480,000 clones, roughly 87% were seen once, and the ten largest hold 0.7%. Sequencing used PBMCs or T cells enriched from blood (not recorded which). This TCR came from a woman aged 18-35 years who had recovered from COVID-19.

In nucleotides, the CDR3 is TGCGCCAGCAGTGTGGGGGCCCAAGAGACCCAGTACTTC. Translation: CASSVGAQETQYF. The chain joins TRBV10-1 to TRBJ2-5; D is possibly TRBD1 (6 bases). CDR1 and CDR2 from the germline V gene are WNHNN and SYGVQD (reference sequence). The CDR3 contains 13 residues. V was pared by 4 bases and J by 1 base, with 7 bases between.